This T cell receptor (beta chain) was sequenced for a study of naive and memory T cell subsets. Study findings and constraints: In naive cells, over 95% of TCR sequences were seen only once. TCR abundance followed a power law differing between naive and memory subsets.

This CDR3 has 15 residues. V shed 3 bases and J 1 base; nucleotides not matched to a gene: 6. Germline loops: CDR1 SGHDT, CDR2 YYEEEE. A note on this clonotype: Its specificity is unknown.

Alpha and beta libraries were amplified separately from the second PCR onward. An equimolar mix of two oligonucleotides served as the beta constant-region primer for TRBC1 and TRBC2. Ligated cDNA was amplified by four rounds of PCR with nested alpha and beta constant-region primers and SP2. TCRdb re-called the UMI-ligation and nested PCR reads through MiXCR, storing one row per CDR3 protein. The sample lists roughly 130,000 distinct CDR3 sequences, 35% to 45% seen once, with 0.8% to 1% in the top ten. The clonotype originates from a human donor in good health. The rearrangement links TRBV5-6 to TRBJ2-7; 8 bases map to TRBD2. Specimen: central memory CD4+ T cells from blood. The CDR3 region is CASSSDPGGSYEQYF. The DNA for the CDR3 is TGTGCCAGCAGCTCAGACCCGGGGGGGTCCTACGAGCAGTACTTC.